This is a list of T cell receptor beta chains from one sample in a study of blood T cell repertoires in COVID-19. Assay: immunoSEQ multiplex PCR; the TCRdb copy retains only in-frame clones and omits some. The sample includes approximately 390,000 clones, approximately 90% of them seen just once. The sample comprised PBMCs or T cells enriched from blood (not recorded which). The receptor source for this set is a woman in her forties or fifties who had recovered from COVID-19. CDR3s include the opening cysteine and the closing phenylalanine or tryptophan. Expanded clones are given a class, and other clones once, few, many or no size at all.

>.|TRBV6-1
CASSETGTGGYQPQHF
>once|TRBV6-1
CASSESYRGGYEKLFF
>.|TRBV6-5
CASIGEAGAPGEQFF
>.|TRBV14
CASSRTLVLYNEQFF
>.|TRBV27
CASSLKQGGTEAFF
>.|TRBV27
CASSGDSLLYEQYF
>.|TRBV27
CASSLGSSYGYTF
>.|TRBV19
CASSIEGQGAWSPLHF
>.|TRBV3-1/TRBV3-2
CASSQGGSGSYTF
>.|TRBV4-2
CASSQRAAGQGLSGANVLTF
>.|TRBV2
CASSETSFNEQFF
>.|TRBV5-1
CASSYFAGGEETQYF
>.|TRBV7-8
CASSPRRGFQYF
>.|TRBV7-8
CASSTPTGFGNTIYF
>.|TRBV19
CASSPRTGGSTNEKLFF
>.|TRBV28
CASSTNLPLPNQPQHF
>.|TRBV4-3
CASSLGTGREKLFF
>.|TRBV30
CAWDRQGNTEAFF
>.|TRBV5-1
CASSLDGTGNSPLHF
>.|TRBV30
CAWSRGYGYTF
>.|TRBV6-5
CASRTENNSPLHF
>.|TRBV7-9
CASSLGQAPTEAFF
>.|TRBV2
CASSGRGRQPQHF
>.|TRBV7-2
CASSLGLAGYNEQFF
>.|TRBV24-1
CATSEQGVEQFF
>.|TRBV30
CAWGSGGAYNEQFF
>once|TRBV6-5
CASGARQGTDQPQHF
>.|TRBV11-3
CASSSSANYEQYF